The 7 T cell receptor beta chains in this list originate from one sample, sequenced in a study of T cells in women clearing cervical HPV infection. Assay used: immunoSEQ multiplex PCR; TCRdb lists only in-frame clones, some missing. The data show about 14,000 clones, and the top ten clones hold about 7.6%. Sequenced input: blood buffy coat. The origin of the receptors is a woman aged 18 to 75 with a cervical HPV16 infection that either progressed to CIN3+ or cleared (not recorded which).

Concerning this clone itself: The CDR3 extends 3 residues past the end of the read, so its final part is completed from the germline J gene. This chain links TRBV11-2 with TRBJ2-6; D gene unclear. The CDR3 contains 12 residues. Germline values: CDR1 SGHAT, CDR2 FQNNGV. The CDR3 bases that were read are TGTGCCAGCAGCTTAGAAGAGGCAGTC. Encoded protein: CASSLEEAV. The whole CDR3 protein reads CASSLEEAVLTF. Full variable domain (outside the CDR3, taken from reference TRBV11-2 and TRBJ2-6): EAGVAQSPRYKIIEKRQSVAFWCNPISGHATLYWYQQILGQGPKLLIQFQNNGVVDDSQLPKDRFSAERLKGVDSTLKIQPAKLEDSAVYLCASSLEEAVLTFGAGSRLTVL.

Notes on this clone: The read ends 3 residues early relative to the CDR3; the germline J gene fills the gap. The chain joins TRBV5-1 to TRBJ1-2; 7 bases agree with TRBD1. After removal of 3 bases from V and 2 bases from J, the junction contained 1 base not matched to a gene. Germline V gene data show CDR1 as SGHRS and CDR2 as YFSETQ. The CDR3 is made up of 13 amino acids. Incomplete CDR3 DNA: TGCGCCAGCAGCTGGGGACAGAACTATGGC. Its translation: CASSWGQNYG. The full CDR3 is CASSWGQNYGYTF.

In the case of this clone: From the germline J gene comes the end of the CDR3, since the read stops 3 residues before it. The genes are TRBV7-6 and TRBJ2-4, with TRBD1 identical over 8 bases. Germline V CDR1 and CDR2: SGHVS, FNYEAQ. This CDR3 contains 12 residues. Partial CDR3 DNA: TGTGCCAGCAGCTCAAGACAGGGGTTT. Its protein product is CASSSRQGF. The complete CDR3 reads CASSSRQGFQYF. The full variable domain, in which reference TRBV7-6 and TRBJ2-4 provide the parts outside the CDR3, is GAGVSQSPRYKVTKRGQDVALRCDPISGHVSLYWYRQALGQGPEFLTYFNYEAQQDKSGLPNDRFSAERPEGSISTLTIQRTEQRDSAMYRCASSSRQGFQYFGAGTRLSVL.

About this clone: From the germline J gene comes the end of the CDR3, since the read stops 3 residues before it. The J gene is TRBJ2-1, the V gene TRBV6-2 or TRBV6-3; D gene unclear. Between the trimmed V and J ends, which lost 7 bases and 3 bases, there was a span of 16 bases. Germline V gene data show CDR1 as MNHEY and CDR2 as SVGEGT. This CDR3 contains 15 residues. This chain's CDR3 is CASTPLAKNYNEQFF. CDR3 DNA (partial): TGTGCCAGCACCCCTCTCGCGAAGAACTACAATGAG.

Comment on this clone: The read ends 3 residues early relative to the CDR3; the germline J gene fills the gap. The V and J genes are TRBV19 and TRBJ2-1, with D possibly TRBD1 on 6 matching bases. The V and J ends lost 7 bases and 0 bases respectively, with 19 bases between them. Germline CDR1 is LNHDA and CDR2 is SQIVND (reference sequence). The CDR3 is made up of 17 amino acids. The CDR3 DNA, read in part, is TGTGCCAGTACCGACGACAGGAGCACAAGCTCCTACAATGAG. Its protein is CASTDDRSTSSYNE. The whole CDR3 protein reads CASTDDRSTSSYNEQFF.

The sequenced part of the CDR3 DNA is TGTGCCAGCAGCATAACAGGAGTA. This translates into CASSITGV. The full CDR3 protein reads CASSITGVAFF. The chain carries TRBV2 and TRBJ1-1, with a weak D call TRBD1 (5 bases). The read halts 3 residues ahead of the CDR3 end, with the missing end drawn from the germline J gene. This CDR3 has 11 amino acids. Germline values: CDR1 SNHLY, CDR2 FYNNEI.

Comment on this clone: The read ends 3 residues early relative to the CDR3; the germline J gene fills the gap. J is TRBJ2-3 and V is TRBV6-4, with 7 nucleotides matching TRBD2. The J segment lost 3 bases and the V segment lost 3 bases, leaving 0 bases of the junction unmatched. Germline-derived CDR1 and CDR2 are MRHNA and SNTAGT. CDR3 size: 13 residues. CDR3: CASSERETDTQYF. CDR3 DNA (partial): TGTGCCAGCAGTGAGCGGGAGACAGATACG.